These 32 T cell receptor beta chains were all obtained from the same sample, sequenced in a study of shared T cell receptors in the human thymus. The assay was immunoSEQ multiplex PCR, and TCRdb's table has in-frame clones only and misses some. This table has fewer than 700,000 clones, roughly 90% appearing once. A further study also used this sample, focusing on human thymus T cells.

Material for sequencing was thymocytes. Receptors were obtained from a boy younger than two with a congenital heart defect.

The chain couples TRBV27 to TRBJ2-7, with a tentative D call TRBD1 (6 bases). CDR1 is MNHEY, CDR2 SMNVEV, per germline (reference sequence). V was cut by 6 bases and J by 5 bases, with 14 bases left in between. This CDR3 is 13 amino acids long. The CDR3 sequence is CASRGDPGDEQYF. The CDR3 bases are TGTGCCAGCAGGGGGGACCCAGGGGACGAGCAGTACTTC.

The chain couples TRBV15 to TRBJ2-3; 7 bases line up with TRBD1. J gave up 3 bases and V 7 bases, and 7 bases lay outside the gene matches. This CDR3 spans 14 amino acids. Germline V gene lookup returns CDR1 LNHNV and CDR2 YYDKDF (reference sequence). CDR3 coding DNA: TGTGCCACCACCCCTCACAGGGGAACAGATACGCAGTATTTT. Amino acids: CATTPHRGTDTQYF.

The CDR3 reads CASSFDPVRGDGEKLFF. CDR3 nucleotides: TGTGCCAGCAGCTTTGACCCCGTGCGGGGGGATGGTGAAAAACTGTTTTTT. The rearrangement joins TRBV7-6 to TRBJ1-4, with D perhaps matching TRBD1 (5 bases). Deletions cut 3 bases from V and 7 bases from J, with 21 bases between. Germline lookup yields CDR1 SGHVS and CDR2 FNYEAQ. This CDR3 region has 17 residues. The full variable domain, rest sourced from reference TRBV7-6 and TRBJ1-4, is GAGVSQSPRYKVTKRGQDVALRCDPISGHVSLYWYRQALGQGPEFLTYFNYEAQQDKSGLPNDRFSAERPEGSISTLTIQRTEQRDSAMYRCASSFDPVRGDGEKLFFGSGTQLSVL.

The V gene is TRBV14, the J gene TRBJ2-3; a weak D match, TRBD2 (6 bases). CDR3 length: 15 residues. Germline V lookup: CDR1 SGHDN, CDR2 FVKESK. Trimming cost V 0 bases and J 2 bases, with 9 bases left between them. The CDR3 sequence: CASSQEGEATDTQYF. The CDR3 DNA reads as TGTGCCAGCAGCCAAGAAGGGGAGGCCACAGATACGCAGTATTTT.

The chain is built from TRBV7-9 and TRBJ2-7, with 8 bases identical to TRBD1. Germline-derived CDR1 and CDR2 are SEHNR and FQNEAQ (reference sequence). V shed 5 bases, J shed 4 bases, and the junction held 10 bases outside the gene matches. The CDR3 contains 15 residues. The CDR3 sequence is CASSKSHRGRYEQYF. CDR3 DNA: TGTGCCAGCAGCAAGTCACACAGGGGGAGGTACGAGCAGTACTTC.

This chain links TRBV7-9 with TRBJ1-2; D unclear. Germline V CDR1 and CDR2: SEHNR, FQNEAQ (reference sequence). Trimming removed 1 base at V and 8 bases at J, with 23 bases between. The CDR3 covers 17 residues. Here the CDR3 reads CASSLERFGSHHGGYTF. The CDR3 DNA reads as TGTGCCAGCAGCTTAGAACGCTTTGGGTCCCACCACGGGGGCTACACCTTC.

V and J are TRBV7-9 and TRBJ2-7, with TRBD2 as a possible D gene (6 bases). The V gene's germline CDR1 is SEHNR and CDR2 FQNEAQ (reference sequence). The CDR3 consists of 12 residues. This CDR3 is CVGRELVGEQYF. In DNA, the CDR3 is TGTGTCGGCCGGGAGCTTGTGGGCGAGCAGTACTTC.

V gene TRBV7-2 combines with J gene TRBJ2-1; 15 nucleotides agree with TRBD2. The junction had 3 bases not matched to a gene; V was cut back by 4 bases and J by 8 bases. Germline V gene lookup returns CDR1 SGHTA and CDR2 FQGNSA. The CDR3 totals 15 residues. CDR3 in amino acids: CASSSGLAGGDEQFF. The CDR3 coding sequence is TGTGCCAGCAGCTCGGGACTAGCGGGAGGTGATGAGCAGTTCTTC.

The rearrangement uses TRBV7-9 and TRBJ2-2, with D maybe TRBD2 (7 bases). CDR1 and CDR2 (germline): SEHNR, FQNEAQ (reference sequence). V was pared by 5 bases and J by 8 bases, with 18 bases between. The CDR3 covers 15 residues. CDR3 in amino acids: CASSPFGGRVGELFF. The CDR3 DNA sequence: TGTGCCAGCAGCCCCTTCGGGGGGCGGGTAGGGGAGCTGTTTTTT.

The chain joins TRBV5-4 to TRBJ2-3, with 7 bases lining up with TRBD2. With V trimmed by 6 bases and J by 6 bases, 16 bases remained unmatched. The CDR3 covers 16 residues. The germline gives CDR1 SGHNT, CDR2 YYREEE (reference sequence). CDR3 sequence (DNA): TGTGCCAGCACCTCACCAGGCGGGAGAAGTAGGGATACGCAGTATTTT. Translated, it gives CASTSPGGRSRDTQYF.

This clone was seen a single time. The V gene is TRBV6-1, the J gene TRBJ2-7, with TRBD1 identical over 10 bases. CDR3 length: 16 amino acids. The ends lost 1 base at V and 2 bases at J; junction bases unmatched: 5. Germline CDR1 is MNHNS and CDR2 is SASEGT. The CDR3 loop is CASSEVAGTGAYEQYF. DNA for the CDR3: TGTGCCAGCAGTGAAGTAGCTGGGACAGGGGCCTACGAGCAGTACTTC.

V gene TRBV25-1 combines with J gene TRBJ1-1; 8 nucleotides line up with TRBD1. The CDR3 spans 14 residues. The ends lost 7 bases at V and 1 base at J; junction bases unmatched: 5. The germline CDR1 and CDR2 sequences are MGHDK and SYGVNS. The CDR3 bases are TGTGCCAGCACCGGGACAGGAAGGAACACTGAAGCTTTCTTT. This codes for CASTGTGRNTEAFF.

This clone came up a few times. V and J are TRBV28 and TRBJ2-7; 11 nucleotides line up with TRBD2. Germline values: CDR1 MDHEN, CDR2 SYDVKM. After removal of 6 bases from V and 2 bases from J, the junction contained 6 bases not matched to a gene. The CDR3 extends over 15 amino acids. The CDR3 DNA reads TGTGCCAGCAGGACCCTAGCGGGAGGACCCTACGAGCAGTACTTC. Its translation is CASRTLAGGPYEQYF.

The chain recombines TRBV7-9 with TRBJ1-1; D is unclear. The CDR3 is made up of 15 amino acids. The germline CDR1 and CDR2 sequences are SEHNR and FQNEAQ (reference sequence). Trimming pared 5 bases from V and 8 bases from J, leaving 21 bases between. The CDR3 loop is CASSPDGGRGLEAFF. The CDR3 coding sequence is TGTGCCAGCAGCCCAGACGGAGGAAGAGGCCTGGAAGCTTTCTTT.

The gene calls are TRBV11-2 and TRBJ2-1; a weak D match, TRBD2 (6 bases). CDR3 length: 15 amino acids. Trimming took off 2 bases at V and 10 bases at J, with 18 bases between the two ends. CDR1 and CDR2 (germline): SGHAT, FQNNGV. The CDR3 here is CASSLSGTRGVEQFF. The CDR3 DNA reads as TGTGCCAGCAGCTTAAGTGGGACTCGCGGGGTGGAGCAGTTCTTC.

The chain uses TRBV2 and TRBJ2-7; possibly TRBD1 for D (5 bases). From germline, CDR1 is SNHLY and CDR2 FYNNEI. V lost 2 bases to trimming and J lost 3 bases, with 8 bases between them. This CDR3 region has 13 residues. CDR3 loop: CASSETDNYEQYF. Written as DNA, the CDR3 is TGTGCCAGCAGTGAAACGGACAACTACGAGCAGTACTTC.

V is TRBV19 and J is TRBJ2-7; 8 bases line up with TRBD2. The germline gives CDR1 LNHDA, CDR2 SQIVND (reference sequence). The CDR3 covers 14 residues. V was pared by 2 bases and J by 5 bases, with 5 bases of the junction left unmatched. CDR3 nucleotides: TGTGCCAGTAGTATAAAAGCGGGAGCAGACGAGCAGTACTTC. Translated, it gives CASSIKAGADEQYF.

This chain connects TRBV21-1 to TRBJ1-2; the listed D gene, TRBD1, was not tested against the DNA. TRBV21-1 is assigned pseudogene status. The CDR3 is 15 amino acids. CDR3 DNA: TGTGCCAGCAGCATAGGGGCTGGAGCTAACTATGGCTACACCTTC. Its protein product is CASSIGAGANYGYTF.

The V call is TRBV7-9, the J call TRBJ2-5; D unclear. The CDR3 is 15 amino acids. Germline V gene data show CDR1 as SEHNR and CDR2 as FQNEAQ (reference sequence). V lost 1 base to trimming and J lost 5 bases, with 14 bases between them. The CDR3 nucleotides are TGTGCCAGCAGCTTAGTTCCGGGTTTGAGGGAGACCCAGTACTTC. It specifies CASSLVPGLRETQYF.

The J gene is TRBJ2-5, the V gene TRBV7-9; 7 bases agree with TRBD1. This CDR3 contains 15 residues. Germline V gene data show CDR1 as SEHNR and CDR2 as FQNEAQ (reference sequence). J gave up 3 bases and V 3 bases, and 7 bases lay outside the gene matches. The CDR3 nucleotides read TGTGCCAGCAGCTTCGACCCGGGACAGAAAGAGACCCAGTACTTC. Translating gives CASSFDPGQKETQYF.

The rearrangement links TRBV19 to TRBJ1-5; 9 bases agree with TRBD1. V lost 4 bases to trimming and J lost 6 bases; unmatched junction nucleotides: 4. The CDR3 loop spans 14 amino acids. Germline values: CDR1 LNHDA, CDR2 SQIVND (reference sequence). DNA of the CDR3: TGTGCCAGTAGTACGCACAGGGGGCTTCAGCCCCAGCATTTT. Translated: CASSTHRGLQPQHF.

The rearrangement links TRBV15 to TRBJ2-7, with D possibly being TRBD1 (7 bases). Germline V gene data show CDR1 as LNHNV and CDR2 as YYDKDF (reference sequence). Trimming left V 2 bases short and J 3 bases short, with 17 bases between. CDR3 length: 16 amino acids. CDR3 sequence reads: CATSRKGAGRFYEQYF. The CDR3 region has the DNA TGTGCCACCAGCAGAAAGGGGGCAGGGAGGTTCTACGAGCAGTACTTC.

The genes are TRBV15 and TRBJ2-7; 11 bases line up with TRBD2. V shed 5 bases and J 3 bases; nucleotides not matched to a gene: 3. The germline V gene encodes CDR1 LNHNV and CDR2 YYDKDF (reference sequence). CDR3 length: 14 amino acids. CDR3 nucleotide sequence: TGTGCCACCAGCCCGGGACTAGCGGTCTACGAGCAGTACTTC. This translates into CATSPGLAVYEQYF.

The CDR3 coding sequence is TGTGCCAGCAGCACCCGGGACTTTAAACCTTTGGGGGCCGGGGAGCTGTTTTTT. This encodes CASSTRDFKPLGAGELFF. J is TRBJ2-2 and V is TRBV11-2; D is possibly TRBD2 (6 bases). The CDR3 sequence is 18 residues long. V lost 5 bases and J 6 bases, leaving 25 bases between the germline ends. CDR1 is SGHAT and CDR2 is FQNNGV in the germline V gene.

The gene calls are TRBV5-1 and TRBJ2-1, with 7 bases lining up with TRBD1. With V trimmed by 2 bases and J by 2 bases, 7 bases remained unmatched. Germline V gene lookup returns CDR1 SGHRS and CDR2 YFSETQ. The CDR3 extends over 16 amino acids. CDR3 sequence reads: CASSFPTGPTYNEQFF. Here the CDR3 DNA reads TGCGCCAGCAGCTTTCCGACAGGGCCGACCTACAATGAGCAGTTCTTC.

The chain carries TRBV7-2 and TRBJ2-2; the match to TRBD2 covers 14 bases. CDR1 and CDR2 from the germline V gene are SGHTA and FQGNSA. The V segment lost 5 bases and the J segment 6 bases; nucleotides outside the gene matches: 11. The CDR3 contains 18 residues. The DNA of the CDR3 is TGTGCCAGCAGCCCCACGGGACTAGCGGGAGCTTCCGCCGGGGAGCTGTTTTTT. Translated, it gives CASSPTGLAGASAGELFF.

The chain carries TRBV11-1 and TRBJ2-1, with D possibly matching TRBD2 (5 bases). Germline CDR1 reads SGHAT; CDR2 reads FQDESV (reference sequence). V was pared by 2 bases and J by 5 bases, with 13 bases between. The CDR3 has 15 residues. DNA of the CDR3: TGTGCCAGCAGCTTACCGAGGGCCGAACACAATGAGCAGTTCTTC. Encoded protein: CASSLPRAEHNEQFF.

A few counts support this clone. V is TRBV27 and J is TRBJ2-7, with a weak D call TRBD2 (6 bases). The CDR3 runs 18 residues. The germline V and J ends were trimmed by 4 bases and 2 bases, with 24 bases remaining between them. Germline CDR1 and CDR2: MNHEY and SMNVEV (reference sequence). The CDR3 nucleotides are TGTGCCAGCAGTTCAGCGGTGGGCGGGACTGTATTTACCTACGAGCAGTACTTC. Translating it yields CASSSAVGGTVFTYEQYF.

This sequence joins TRBV12-5 and TRBJ1-2; D is uncertain. In germline, CDR1 is LGHNT, CDR2 FRNRAP. This CDR3 region has 14 residues. V shed 6 bases and J shed 4 bases, with 15 bases lying between them. The CDR3 protein is CASGPLGDPYGYTF. DNA of the CDR3: TGTGCTAGTGGACCTTTAGGAGACCCCTATGGCTACACCTTC.

This clone appeared a single time. The chain links TRBV6-1 to TRBJ2-7, with 9 bases matching TRBD2. Trimming cost V 1 base and J 4 bases; bases outside gene matches: 8. The CDR3 length is 16 residues. The germline V gene has CDR1 MNHNS and CDR2 SASEGT. The CDR3, as DNA: TGTGCCAGCAGTGAAGTCGGTAGCGGGAGACGGTACGAGCAGTACTTC. It is translated as CASSEVGSGRRYEQYF.

CDR3: CASSERVDREGTEAFF. The DNA of the CDR3 is TGTGCCAGCAGTGAACGGGTCGACAGGGAAGGCACTGAAGCTTTCTTT. The chain couples TRBV6-1 to TRBJ1-1; 7 bases map to TRBD1. Germline CDR1 is MNHNS and CDR2 is SASEGT. This CDR3 has 16 residues. V lost 2 bases and J lost 4; bases outside the gene matches: 10.

This rearrangement joins TRBV6-5 to TRBJ2-5; TRBD1 might be the D (6 bases). The CDR3 runs 15 residues. V was pared by 5 bases and J by 2 bases, with 15 bases between. Per the germline V gene, CDR1 is MNHEY and CDR2 is SVGAGI. The CDR3, as DNA: TGTGCCAGCAGTCCCCGGGACAAACCTCAAGAGACCCAGTACTTC. Its translation: CASSPRDKPQETQYF.